This T cell receptor (beta chain) originates from a study of T-cell memory formation after mild COVID-19. This clonotype has a handful of counts. The CDR3 is made up of 14 amino acids. The V segment lost 4 bases and the J segment 5 bases; nucleotides outside the gene matches: 6. From germline, CDR1 is LNHNV and CDR2 YYDKDF (reference sequence). Each CDR3 protein is one row after TCRdb ran MiXCR on the 5' RACE reads. The sample contains roughly 100,000 distinct CDR3 sequences, 10% to 15% of which appear only once. The sample comprised PBMCs or a T cell subset sorted from them (not recorded which). The clonotype was recovered from an adult woman who had mild COVID-19 (a few samples of this study predate the infection). Cell type and time point are not known. The rearrangement uses TRBV15 and TRBJ2-7; 9 nucleotides match TRBD1. CDR3 in DNA: TGTGCCACCAGCACCCTACAGGGGGCTGACGAGCAGTACTTC. Translating gives CATSTLQGADEQYF.